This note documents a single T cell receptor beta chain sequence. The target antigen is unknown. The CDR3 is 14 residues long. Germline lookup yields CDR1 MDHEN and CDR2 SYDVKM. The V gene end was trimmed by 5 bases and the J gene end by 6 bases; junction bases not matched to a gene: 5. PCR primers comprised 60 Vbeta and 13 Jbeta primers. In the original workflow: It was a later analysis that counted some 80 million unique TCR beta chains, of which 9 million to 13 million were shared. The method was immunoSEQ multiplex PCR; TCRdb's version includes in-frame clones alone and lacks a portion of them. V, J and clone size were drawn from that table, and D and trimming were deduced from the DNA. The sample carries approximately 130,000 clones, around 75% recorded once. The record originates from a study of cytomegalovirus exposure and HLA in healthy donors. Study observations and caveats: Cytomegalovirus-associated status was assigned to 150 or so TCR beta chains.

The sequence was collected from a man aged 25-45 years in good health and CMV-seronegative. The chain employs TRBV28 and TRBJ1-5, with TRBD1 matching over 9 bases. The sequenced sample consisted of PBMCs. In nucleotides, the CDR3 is TGTGCCAGCAGTCTACAGGGGGCGCTTCAGCCCCAGCATTTT. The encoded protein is CASSLQGALQPQHF. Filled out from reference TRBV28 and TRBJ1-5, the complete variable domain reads DVKVTQSSRYLVKRTGEKVFLECVQDMDHENMFWYRQDPGLGLRLIYFSYDVKMKEKGDIPEGYSVSREKKERFSLILESASTNQTSMYLCASSLQGALQPQHFGDGTRLSIL.